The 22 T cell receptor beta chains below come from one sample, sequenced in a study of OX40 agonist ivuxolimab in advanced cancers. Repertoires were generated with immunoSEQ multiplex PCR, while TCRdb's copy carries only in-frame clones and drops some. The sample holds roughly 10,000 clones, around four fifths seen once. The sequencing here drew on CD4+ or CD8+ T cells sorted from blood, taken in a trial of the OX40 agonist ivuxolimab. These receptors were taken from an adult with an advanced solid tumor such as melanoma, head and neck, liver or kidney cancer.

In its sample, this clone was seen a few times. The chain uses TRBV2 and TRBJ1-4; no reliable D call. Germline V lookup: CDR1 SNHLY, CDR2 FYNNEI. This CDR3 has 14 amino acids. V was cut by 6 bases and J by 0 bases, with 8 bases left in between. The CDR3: CASRQPATNEKLFF. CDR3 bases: TGTGCCAGCAGACAGCCTGCAACTAATGAAAAACTGTTTTTT. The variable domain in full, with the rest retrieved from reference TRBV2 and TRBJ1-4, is EPEVTQTPSHQVTQMGQEVILRCVPISNHLYFYWYRQILGQKVEFLVSFYNNEISEKSEIFDDQFSVERPDGSNFTLKIRSTKLEDSAMYFCASRQPATNEKLFFGSGTQLSVL.

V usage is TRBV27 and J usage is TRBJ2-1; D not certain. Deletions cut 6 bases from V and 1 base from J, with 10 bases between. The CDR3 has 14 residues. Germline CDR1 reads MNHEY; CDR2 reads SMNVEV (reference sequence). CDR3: CASRPLGSYNEQFF. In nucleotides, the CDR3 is TGTGCCAGCAGGCCGTTGGGATCCTACAATGAGCAGTTCTTC.

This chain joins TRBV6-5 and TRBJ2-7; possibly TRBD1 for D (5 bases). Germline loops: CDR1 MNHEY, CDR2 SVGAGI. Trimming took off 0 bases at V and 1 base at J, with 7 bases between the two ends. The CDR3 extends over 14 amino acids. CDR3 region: CASSYSTDSYEQYF. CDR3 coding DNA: TGTGCCAGCAGTTACTCGACAGATTCCTACGAGCAGTACTTC.

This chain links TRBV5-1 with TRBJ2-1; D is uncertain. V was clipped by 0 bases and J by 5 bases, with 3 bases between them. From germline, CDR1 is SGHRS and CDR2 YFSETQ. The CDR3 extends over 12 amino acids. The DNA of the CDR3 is TGCGCCAGCAGCTTGGAAAACAATGAGCAGTTCTTC. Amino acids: CASSLENNEQFF. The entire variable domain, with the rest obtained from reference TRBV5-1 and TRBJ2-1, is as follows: KAGVTQTPRYLIKTRGQQVTLSCSPISGHRSVSWYQQTPGQGLQFLFEYFSETQRNKGNFPGRFSGRQFSNSRSEMNVSTLELGDSALYLCASSLENNEQFFGPGTRLTVL.

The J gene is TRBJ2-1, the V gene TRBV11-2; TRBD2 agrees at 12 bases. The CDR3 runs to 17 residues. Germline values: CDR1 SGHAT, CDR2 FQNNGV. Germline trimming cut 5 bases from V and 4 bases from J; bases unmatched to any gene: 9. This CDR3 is CASSPRTSGAPYNEQFF. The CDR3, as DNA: TGTGCCAGCAGCCCTAGGACTAGCGGGGCACCATACAATGAGCAGTTCTTC.

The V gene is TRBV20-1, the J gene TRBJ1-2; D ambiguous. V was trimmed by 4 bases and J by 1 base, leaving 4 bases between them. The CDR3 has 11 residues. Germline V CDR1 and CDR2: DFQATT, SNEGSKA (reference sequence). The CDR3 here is CSAKLNYGYTF. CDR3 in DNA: TGCAGTGCTAAGCTTAACTATGGCTACACCTTC.

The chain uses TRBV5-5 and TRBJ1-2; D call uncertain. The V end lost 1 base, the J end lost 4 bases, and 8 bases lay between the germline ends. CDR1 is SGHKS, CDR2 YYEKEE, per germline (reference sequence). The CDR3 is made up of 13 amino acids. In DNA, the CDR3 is TGTGCCAGCAGCTTGAGGGTCAGCTATGGCTACACCTTC. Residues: CASSLRVSYGYTF.

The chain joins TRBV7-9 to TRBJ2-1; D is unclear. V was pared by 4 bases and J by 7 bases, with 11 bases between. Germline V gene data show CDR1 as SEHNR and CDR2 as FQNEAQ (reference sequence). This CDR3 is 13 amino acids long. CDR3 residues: CASSWNTGNEQFF. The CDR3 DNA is TGTGCCAGCAGCTGGAACACCGGGAATGAGCAGTTCTTC.

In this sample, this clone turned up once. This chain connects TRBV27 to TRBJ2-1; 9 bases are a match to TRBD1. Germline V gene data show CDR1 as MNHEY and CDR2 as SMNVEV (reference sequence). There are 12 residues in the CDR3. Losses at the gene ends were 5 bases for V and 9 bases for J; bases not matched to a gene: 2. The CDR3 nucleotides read TGTGCCAGCAGTACAGGGGGCAGTGAGCAGTTCTTC. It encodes CASSTGGSEQFF.

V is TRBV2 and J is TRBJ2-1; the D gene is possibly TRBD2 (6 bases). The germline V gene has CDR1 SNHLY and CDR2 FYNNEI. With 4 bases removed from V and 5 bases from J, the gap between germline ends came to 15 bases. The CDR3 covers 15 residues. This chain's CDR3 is CASSGEAGRNNEQFF. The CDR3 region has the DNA TGTGCCAGCAGTGGAGAGGCGGGGAGAAACAATGAGCAGTTCTTC.

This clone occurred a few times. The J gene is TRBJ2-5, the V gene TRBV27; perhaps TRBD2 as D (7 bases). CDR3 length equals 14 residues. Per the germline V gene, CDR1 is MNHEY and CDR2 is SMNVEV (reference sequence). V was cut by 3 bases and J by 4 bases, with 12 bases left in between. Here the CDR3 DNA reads TGTGCCAGCAGTTTTGAGGGGGGGAGAGAGACCCAGTACTTC. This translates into CASSFEGGRETQYF.

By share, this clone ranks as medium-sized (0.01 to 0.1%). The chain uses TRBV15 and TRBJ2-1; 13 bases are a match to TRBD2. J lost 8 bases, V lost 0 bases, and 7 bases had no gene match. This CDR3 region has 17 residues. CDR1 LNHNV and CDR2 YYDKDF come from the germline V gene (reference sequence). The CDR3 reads CATSREVGLAGEDEQFF. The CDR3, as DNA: TGTGCCACCAGCAGAGAAGTAGGACTAGCGGGAGAGGATGAGCAGTTCTTC.

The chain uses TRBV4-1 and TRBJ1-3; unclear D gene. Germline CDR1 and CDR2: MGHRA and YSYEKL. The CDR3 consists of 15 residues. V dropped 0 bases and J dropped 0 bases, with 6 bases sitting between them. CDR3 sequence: CASSQDLVSGNTIYF. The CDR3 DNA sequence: TGCGCCAGCAGCCAAGATCTGGTCTCTGGAAACACCATATATTTT.

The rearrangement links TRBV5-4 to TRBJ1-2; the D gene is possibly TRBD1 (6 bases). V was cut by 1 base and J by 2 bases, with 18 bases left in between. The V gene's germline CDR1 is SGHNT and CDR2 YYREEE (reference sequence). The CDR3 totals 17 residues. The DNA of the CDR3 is TGTGCCAGCAGCTTGTTCGGGACATGGGAATGGAACTATGGCTACACCTTC. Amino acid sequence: CASSLFGTWEWNYGYTF. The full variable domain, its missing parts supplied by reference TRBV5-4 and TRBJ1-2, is ETGVTQSPTHLIKTRGQQVTLRCSSQSGHNTVSWYQQALGQGPQFIFQYYREEENGRGNFPPRFSGLQFPNYSSELNVNALELDDSALYLCASSLFGTWEWNYGYTFGSGTRLTVV.

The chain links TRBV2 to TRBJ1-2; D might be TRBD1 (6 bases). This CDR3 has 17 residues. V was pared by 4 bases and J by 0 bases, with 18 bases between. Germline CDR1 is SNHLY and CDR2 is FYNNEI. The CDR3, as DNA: TGTGCCAGCAGTGCCGTAGGACAGAGCCGCCCTAACTATGGCTACACCTTC. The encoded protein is CASSAVGQSRPNYGYTF.

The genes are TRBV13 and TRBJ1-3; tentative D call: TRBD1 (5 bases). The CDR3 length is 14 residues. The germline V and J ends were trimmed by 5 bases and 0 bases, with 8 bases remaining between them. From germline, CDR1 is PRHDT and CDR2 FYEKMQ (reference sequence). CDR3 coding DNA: TGTGCCAGCAGCAGGGGCTACTCTGGAAACACCATATATTTT. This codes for CASSRGYSGNTIYF.

The CDR3 bases are TGTGCCAGCAGCTCACCAGGGGCTAGCACCTCAGGGGAGACCCAGTACTTC. Its translation: CASSSPGASTSGETQYF. The chain employs TRBV7-8 and TRBJ2-5; a weak D match, TRBD1 (6 bases). Trimming shortened V by 4 bases and J by 5 bases, and 23 bases separated the two germline ends. The length of the CDR3 is 17 residues. Germline CDR1 reads SGHVS; CDR2 reads FQNEAQ.

The CDR3, as DNA: TGTGCCAGCAGTGAAGTGGCCAGCAACACTGAAGCTTTCTTT. Translated: CASSEVASNTEAFF. This chain joins TRBV2 and TRBJ1-1; no clear D gene. Looked up from germline, CDR1 is SNHLY and CDR2 is FYNNEI. V gave up 1 base and J gave up 2 bases, with 8 bases separating them. The CDR3 runs 14 residues.

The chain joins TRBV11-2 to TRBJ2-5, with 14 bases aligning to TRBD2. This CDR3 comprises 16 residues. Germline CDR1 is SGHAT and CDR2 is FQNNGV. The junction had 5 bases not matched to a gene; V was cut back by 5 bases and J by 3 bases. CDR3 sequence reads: CASSRGLAGDKETQYF. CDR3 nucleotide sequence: TGTGCCAGCAGCCGGGGACTAGCGGGAGATAAAGAGACCCAGTACTTC. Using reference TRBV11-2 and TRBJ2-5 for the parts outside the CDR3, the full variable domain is EAGVAQSPRYKIIEKRQSVAFWCNPISGHATLYWYQQILGQGPKLLIQFQNNGVVDDSQLPKDRFSAERLKGVDSTLKIQPAKLEDSAVYLCASSRGLAGDKETQYFGPGTRLLVL.

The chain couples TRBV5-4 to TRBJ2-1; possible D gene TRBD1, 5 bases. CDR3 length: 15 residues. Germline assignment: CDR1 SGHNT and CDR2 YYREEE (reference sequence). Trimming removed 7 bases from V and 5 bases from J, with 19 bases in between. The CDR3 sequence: CASAAWAEGDNEQFF. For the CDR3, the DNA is TGTGCCAGCGCGGCGTGGGCAGAAGGGGACAATGAGCAGTTCTTC. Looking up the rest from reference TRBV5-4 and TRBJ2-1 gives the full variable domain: ETGVTQSPTHLIKTRGQQVTLRCSSQSGHNTVSWYQQALGQGPQFIFQYYREEENGRGNFPPRFSGLQFPNYSSELNVNALELDDSALYLCASAAWAEGDNEQFFGPGTRLTVL.

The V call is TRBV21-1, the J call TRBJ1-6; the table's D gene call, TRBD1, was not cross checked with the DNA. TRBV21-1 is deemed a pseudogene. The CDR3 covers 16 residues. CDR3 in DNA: TGTGCCAGCAGCGAACAGGGGAATCTCTATAGTTCACCCCTCCACTTT. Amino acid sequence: CASSEQGNLYSSPLHF.

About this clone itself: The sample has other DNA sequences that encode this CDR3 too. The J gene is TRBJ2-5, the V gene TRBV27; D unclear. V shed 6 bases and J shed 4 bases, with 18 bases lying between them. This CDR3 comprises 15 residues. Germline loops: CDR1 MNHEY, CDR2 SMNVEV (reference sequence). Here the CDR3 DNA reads TGTGCCAGCAGGCATTTGTTAGGCGCTGCAGAGACCCAGTACTTC. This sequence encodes CASRHLLGAAETQYF.